This T cell receptor (beta chain) stems from a study of blood T cell repertoires in COVID-19. Authors' analysis steps: Amplification of reference gene primers provided the estimated nucleated cell counts. Measured with immunoSEQ multiplex PCR; TCRdb has only the in-frame clones, and not every one. D and trimming come from the DNA, and the V and J calls and clone size come from that table. The sample gives roughly 92,000 clones, roughly nine tenths of which show up once; 10% is in the top ten. In germline, CDR1 is SNHLY, CDR2 FYNNEI. V shed 3 bases and J 4 bases; nucleotides not matched to a gene: 11. The CDR3 covers 16 residues.

This clonotype originated in a man in his forties or fifties with acute or convalescent COVID-19. This sequence joins TRBV2 and TRBJ1-2, with TRBD1 matching 7 bases. Sample: peripheral blood. The CDR3 here is CASSEVTGILGYGYTF. Written as DNA, the CDR3 is TGTGCCAGCAGTGAGGTGACAGGGATATTGGGCTATGGCTACACCTTC.